This T cell receptor (beta chain) was found in a study of shared clonotypes between healthy human individuals. The CDR3 loop spans 12 amino acids. CDR1 and CDR2 from the germline V gene are SGHRS and YFSETQ. The trim removed 5 bases at V and 3 bases at J, leaving 0 bases unmatched. All donors qualified as healthy HIV-negative adults and had experienced no recent acute infections or vaccinations. TCRdb's copy holds only in-frame clones and misses some; the assay was immunoSEQ multiplex PCR. This sample has 150,000 to 200,000 clones, with 90% to 95% found just once. The TCR was taken from a woman aged 30 to 39 in good health. This chain joins TRBV5-1 and TRBJ2-5; TRBD2 agrees at 8 bases. Sequenced material: naive CD4+ T cells sorted from blood. Specified subset: CD45RA+ positively selected. The CDR3 DNA follows: TGCGCCAGCAGGACTAGCGAAGAGACCCAGTACTTC. Encoded protein: CASRTSEETQYF.